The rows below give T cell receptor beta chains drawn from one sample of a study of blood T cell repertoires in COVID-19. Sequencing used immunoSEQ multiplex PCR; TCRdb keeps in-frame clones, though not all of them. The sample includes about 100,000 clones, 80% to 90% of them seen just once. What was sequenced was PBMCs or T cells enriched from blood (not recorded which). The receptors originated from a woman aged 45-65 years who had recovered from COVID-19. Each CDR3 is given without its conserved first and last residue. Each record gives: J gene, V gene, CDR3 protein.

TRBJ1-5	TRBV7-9	ASSGFLKQGLRSNQPQH
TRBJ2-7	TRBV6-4	ASSDSYTQPYEQY
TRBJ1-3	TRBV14	ARPAVSGNTIY
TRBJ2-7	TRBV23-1	ASSQPSGHLGTGETYEQY
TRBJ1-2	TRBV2	ASSTREGGQGGYT
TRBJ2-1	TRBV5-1	ASSSQTSGRAVSEQF
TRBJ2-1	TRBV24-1	ATSDPAGGSNEQF
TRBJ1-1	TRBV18	ASSPDSLNTEAF
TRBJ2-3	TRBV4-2	ASSQDPTYTDTQY
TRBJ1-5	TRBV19	ASSSLEEPQH
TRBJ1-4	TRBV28	ASTEQGGDEKLF
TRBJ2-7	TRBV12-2	ASRPGQGKYEQY
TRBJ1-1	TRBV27	ASSRNGMNTEAF
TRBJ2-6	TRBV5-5	ASSLRDRLTSGANVLT
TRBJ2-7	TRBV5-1	ASSLEASGSNEQY
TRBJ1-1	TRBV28	ASTSGGLEAF
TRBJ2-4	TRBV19	ASSSWDRVGNIQY
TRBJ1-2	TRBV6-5	AGLRGYYGYT
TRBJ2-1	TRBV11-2	ASSLDPAGSYNEQF
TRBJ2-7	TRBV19	ASSMAASAIEQY
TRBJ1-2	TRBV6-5	ASKGPGTGHGYT
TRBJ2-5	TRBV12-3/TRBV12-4	ASMRERLETQY
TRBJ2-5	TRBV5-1	ASSSEGQGETQY
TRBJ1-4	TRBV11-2	ASSLRPGQTNEKLF
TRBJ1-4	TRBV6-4	ASRTQQGDNEKLF
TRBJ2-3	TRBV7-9	ASQPSGSSTDTQY
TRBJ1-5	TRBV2	ASSQGTTSNQPQH
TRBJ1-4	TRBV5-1	ASSLGDRDREKLF
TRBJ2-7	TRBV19	ASSFTSGGLNEQY
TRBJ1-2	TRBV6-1	ASSEVWTNYGYT
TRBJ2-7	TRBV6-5	ASSSQRTGQYEQY
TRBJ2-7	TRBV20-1	SASGREGRYEQY
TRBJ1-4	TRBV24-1	ATSDPGTASGEKLF
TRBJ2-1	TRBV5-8	ASSRTGRRGGLNEQF
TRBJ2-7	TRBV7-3	ASSSAFGNEQY
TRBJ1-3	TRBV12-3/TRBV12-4	ASGLLTTGIY
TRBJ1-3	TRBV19	ASTRETGTGNTIY
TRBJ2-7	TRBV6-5	ASSKQGNPSYEQY
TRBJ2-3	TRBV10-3	AINPSGGQEDSDTQY
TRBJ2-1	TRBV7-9	ASSSREGRYNEQF
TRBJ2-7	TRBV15	ATYGRGPRSYEQY
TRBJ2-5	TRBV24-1	ATSDSTSYQETQY
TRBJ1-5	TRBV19	ASSIEGQGYQPQH
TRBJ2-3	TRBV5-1	ASSPSGDTDTQY
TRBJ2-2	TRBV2	ASQGYGGSTGELF
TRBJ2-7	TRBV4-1	ASSQDSGATSPYEQY
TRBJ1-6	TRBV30	AWRLWGGTYNSPLH
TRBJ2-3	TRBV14	ASSQTAGQKIETQY
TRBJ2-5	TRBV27	ASSPGTIAGETQY
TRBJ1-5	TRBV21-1	ASLRGGDNQPQH
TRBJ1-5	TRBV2	ASRRDIDQPQH
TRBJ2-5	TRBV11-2	ASSLGVGVRQETQY
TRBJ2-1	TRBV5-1	ASSLSGDSYNEQF
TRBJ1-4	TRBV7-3	ASSLNPPQNNEKLF
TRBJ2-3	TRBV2	ASSEGGPVTDTQY
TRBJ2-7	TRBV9	ASSVGDRDEQY
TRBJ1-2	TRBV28	ASRDTTATYYGYT
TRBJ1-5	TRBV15	ATSNRQPNQPQH
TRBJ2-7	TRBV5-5	ASSLVREEYEQY
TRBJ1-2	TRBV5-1	ASTLFGQSYGYT